The sequence of this TCR beta chain was determined in a study of T cell responses to AZD1222 COVID-19 vaccine. The study's findings and limits: At study baseline, merely several AZD1222 recipients were seropositive. No day 14 peak samples; only post-peak repertoires were characterized. CD4 TCRs associated with vaccination spanned spike, dominating at 160-218 and 743-854. Breadth and depth of Spike-specific TCRs rose after two AZD1222 doses.

The V and J ends lost 4 bases and 1 base respectively, with 11 bases between them. Germline CDR1 is LGHDT and CDR2 is YNNKEL (reference sequence). The length of the CDR3 is 14 residues. The method was immunoSEQ multiplex PCR; TCRdb's version includes in-frame clones alone and lacks a portion of them. In the table there are some 130,000 clones, 80% to 95% of which are singletons. In this sample, this clone turned up once. Its antigen is not known. This sequence was found in an adult who received the AZD1222 COVID-19 vaccine. This material consisted of peripheral blood, taken 28 days after the second AZD1222 dose. The V and J genes are TRBV3-1 (or the pseudogene TRBV3-2) and TRBJ2-7; D may be TRBD1 (5 bases). The CDR3 loop reads CASSLADISYEQYF. In DNA form, the CDR3 reads TGTGCCAGCAGCCTCGCGGACATTTCCTACGAGCAGTACTTC.